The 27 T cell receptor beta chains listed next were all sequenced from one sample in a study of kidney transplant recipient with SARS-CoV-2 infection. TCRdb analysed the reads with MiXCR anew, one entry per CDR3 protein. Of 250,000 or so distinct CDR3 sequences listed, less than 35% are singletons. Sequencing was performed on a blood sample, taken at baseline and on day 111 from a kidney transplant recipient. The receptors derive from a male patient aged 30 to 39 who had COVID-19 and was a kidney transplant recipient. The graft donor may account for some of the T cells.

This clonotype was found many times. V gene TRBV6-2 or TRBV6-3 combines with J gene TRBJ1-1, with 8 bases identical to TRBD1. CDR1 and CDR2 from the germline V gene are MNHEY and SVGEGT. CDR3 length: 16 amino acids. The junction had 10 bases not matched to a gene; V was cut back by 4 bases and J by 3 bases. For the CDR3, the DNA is TGTGCCAGCAGTTCACCTCGACAGGGGCTATACACTGAAGCTTTCTTT. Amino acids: CASSSPRQGLYTEAFF.

As DNA, the CDR3 is TGTGCCACCAGTAGGCACCATAGTACCAGAAAGACCTATGGCTACACCTTC. This translates into CATSRHHSTRKTYGYTF. The genes are TRBV24-1 and TRBJ1-2; D remains ambiguous. The germline V and J ends were trimmed by 6 bases and 4 bases, with 23 bases remaining between them. Per the germline V gene, CDR1 is KGHDR and CDR2 is SFDVKD. The CDR3 sequence is 17 residues long.

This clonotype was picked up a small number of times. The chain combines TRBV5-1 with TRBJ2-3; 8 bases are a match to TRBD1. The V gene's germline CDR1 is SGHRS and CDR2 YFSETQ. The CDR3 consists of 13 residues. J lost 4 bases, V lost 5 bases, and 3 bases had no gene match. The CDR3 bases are TGCGCCAGCAGAGACAGGGGCGCAGATACGCAGTATTTT. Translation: CASRDRGADTQYF.

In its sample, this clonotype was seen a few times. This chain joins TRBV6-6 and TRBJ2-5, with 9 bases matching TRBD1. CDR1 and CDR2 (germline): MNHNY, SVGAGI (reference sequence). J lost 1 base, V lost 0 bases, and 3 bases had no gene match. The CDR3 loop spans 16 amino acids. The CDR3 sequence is CASSYSGTGFQETQYF. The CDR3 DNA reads TGTGCCAGCAGTTACTCAGGGACAGGGTTCCAAGAGACCCAGTACTTC.

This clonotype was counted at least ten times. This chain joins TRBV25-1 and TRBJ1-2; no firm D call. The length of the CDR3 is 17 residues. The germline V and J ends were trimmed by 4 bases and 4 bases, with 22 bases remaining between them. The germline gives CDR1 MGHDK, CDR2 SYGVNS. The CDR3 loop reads CASSVDGELGKTYGYTF. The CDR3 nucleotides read TGTGCCAGCAGTGTCGACGGAGAACTGGGAAAGACCTATGGCTACACCTTC.

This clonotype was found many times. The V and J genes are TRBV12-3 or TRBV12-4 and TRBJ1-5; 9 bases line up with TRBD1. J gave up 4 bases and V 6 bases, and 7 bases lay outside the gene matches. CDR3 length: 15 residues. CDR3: CASRGGQGRNQPQHF. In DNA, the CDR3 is TGTGCCAGCAGGGGGGGACAGGGCCGTAATCAGCCCCAGCATTTT.

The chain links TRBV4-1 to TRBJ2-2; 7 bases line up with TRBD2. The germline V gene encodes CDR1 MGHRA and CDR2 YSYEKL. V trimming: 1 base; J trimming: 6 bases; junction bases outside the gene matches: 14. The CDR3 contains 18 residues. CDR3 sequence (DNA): TGCGCCAGCAGCCAAGGAGTGCTAGCGGCCTACTTACCCGGGGAGCTGTTTTTT. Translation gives CASSQGVLAAYLPGELFF.

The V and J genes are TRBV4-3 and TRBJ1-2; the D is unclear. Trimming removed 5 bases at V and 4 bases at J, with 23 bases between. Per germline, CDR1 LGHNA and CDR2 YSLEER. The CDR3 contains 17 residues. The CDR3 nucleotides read TGCGCCAGCAGCTCCCAAAAAGGACGTCGAAGGACCTATGGCTACACCTTC. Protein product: CASSSQKGRRRTYGYTF.

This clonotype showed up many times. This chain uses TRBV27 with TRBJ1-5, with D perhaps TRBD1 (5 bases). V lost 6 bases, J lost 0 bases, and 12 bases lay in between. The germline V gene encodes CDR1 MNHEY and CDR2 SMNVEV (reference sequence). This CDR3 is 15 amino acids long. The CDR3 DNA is TGTGCCAGCAGCCCCGACAGCTATAGCAATCAGCCCCAGCATTTT. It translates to CASSPDSYSNQPQHF.

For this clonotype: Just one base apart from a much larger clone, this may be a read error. In DNA form, the CDR3 reads TGTGCCAGCAGCTTAGAATCAGCGGGGAGCACTGAAGCTTTCTTT. Encoded protein: CASSLESAGSTEAFF. The V and J genes are TRBV7-9 and TRBJ1-1; D remains unclear. V was shortened by 1 base and J by 4 bases, with 13 bases between the two germline ends. CDR3 length: 15 amino acids. Germline V lookup: CDR1 SEHNR, CDR2 FQNEAQ (reference sequence).

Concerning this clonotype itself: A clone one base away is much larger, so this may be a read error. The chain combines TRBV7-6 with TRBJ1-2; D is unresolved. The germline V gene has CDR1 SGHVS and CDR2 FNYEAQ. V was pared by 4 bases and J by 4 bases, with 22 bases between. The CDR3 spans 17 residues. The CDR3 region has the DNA TGTGCCAGCAGCTACTTCAATGGATCTCGAAAGACCTATGGCTACACCTTC. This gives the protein CASSYFNGSRKTYGYTF.

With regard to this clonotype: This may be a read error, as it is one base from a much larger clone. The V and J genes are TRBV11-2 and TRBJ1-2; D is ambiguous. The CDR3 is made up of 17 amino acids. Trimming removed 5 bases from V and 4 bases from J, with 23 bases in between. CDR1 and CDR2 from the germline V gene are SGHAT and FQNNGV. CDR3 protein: CASSLLITIRKTYGYTF. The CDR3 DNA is TGTGCCAGCAGCCTACTAATAACAATCAGAAAGACCTATGGCTACACCTTC.

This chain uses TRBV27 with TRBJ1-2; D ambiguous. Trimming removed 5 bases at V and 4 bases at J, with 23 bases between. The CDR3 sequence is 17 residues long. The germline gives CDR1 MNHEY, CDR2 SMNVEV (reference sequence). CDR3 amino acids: CASSGRGPGRKTYGYTF. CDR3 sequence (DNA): TGTGCCAGCAGTGGGCGGGGTCCTGGCCGAAAGACCTATGGCTACACCTTC.

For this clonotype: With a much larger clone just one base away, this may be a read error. CDR3 sequence reads: CASSVAPQGLSYEQCF. The CDR3 nucleotides are TGTGCCAGCAGCGTAGCCCCACAGGGGCTTTCCTACGAGCAGTGCTTC. The rearrangement links TRBV9 to TRBJ2-7; 7 nucleotides align to TRBD1. Germline V gene sequence: CDR1 SGDLS, CDR2 YYNGEE. The CDR3 has 16 residues.

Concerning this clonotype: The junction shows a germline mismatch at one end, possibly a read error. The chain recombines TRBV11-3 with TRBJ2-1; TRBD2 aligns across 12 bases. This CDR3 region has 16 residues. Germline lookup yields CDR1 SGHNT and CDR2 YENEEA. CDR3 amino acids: CASSLGLAGAYSEQFF. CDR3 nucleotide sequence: TGTGCCAGCAGCTTAGGACTAGCGGGAGCGTACAGTGAGCAGTTCTTC.

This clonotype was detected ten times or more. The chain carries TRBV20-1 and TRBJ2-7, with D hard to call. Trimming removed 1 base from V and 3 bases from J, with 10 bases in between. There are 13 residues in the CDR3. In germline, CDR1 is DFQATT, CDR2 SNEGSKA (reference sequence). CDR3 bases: TGCAGTGCTAGAGCCGACCGAGACTACGAGCAGTACTTC. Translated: CSARADRDYEQYF.

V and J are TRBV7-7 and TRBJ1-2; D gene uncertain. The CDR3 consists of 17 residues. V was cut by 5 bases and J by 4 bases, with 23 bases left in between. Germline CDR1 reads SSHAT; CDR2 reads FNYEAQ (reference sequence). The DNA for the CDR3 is TGTGCCAGCAGCGAAATCTGTAAGTGCCGAAAGACCTATGGCTACACCTTC. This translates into CASSEICKCRKTYGYTF.

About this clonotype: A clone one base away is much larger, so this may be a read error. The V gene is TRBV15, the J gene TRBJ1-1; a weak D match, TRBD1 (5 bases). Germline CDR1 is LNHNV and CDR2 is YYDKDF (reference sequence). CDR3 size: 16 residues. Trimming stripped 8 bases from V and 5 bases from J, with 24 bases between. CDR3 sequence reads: CATGGWGETIRTEAFF. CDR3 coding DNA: TGTGCCACCGGCGGCTGGGGGGAGACGATAAGGACTGAAGCTTTCTTT. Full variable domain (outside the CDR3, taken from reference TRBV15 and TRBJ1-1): DAMVIQNPRYQVTQFGKPVTLSCSQTLNHNVMYWYQQKSSQAPKLLFHYYDKDFNNEADTPDNFQSRRPNTSFCFLDIRSPGLGDTAMYLCATGGWGETIRTEAFFGQGTRLTVV.

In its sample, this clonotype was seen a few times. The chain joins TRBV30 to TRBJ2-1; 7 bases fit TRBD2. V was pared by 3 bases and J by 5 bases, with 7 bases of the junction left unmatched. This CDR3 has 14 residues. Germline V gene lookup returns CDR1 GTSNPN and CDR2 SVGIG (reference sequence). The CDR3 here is CAWSKTGTNNEQFF. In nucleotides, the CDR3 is TGTGCCTGGAGCAAAACCGGGACTAACAATGAGCAGTTCTTC.

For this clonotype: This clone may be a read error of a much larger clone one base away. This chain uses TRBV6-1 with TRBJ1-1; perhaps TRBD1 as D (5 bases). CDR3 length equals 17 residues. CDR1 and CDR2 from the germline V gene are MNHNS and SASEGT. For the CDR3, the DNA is TGTGCCAGCAGAAATGATCCTCAGGGAAGTATGAACGCTGAAGCTTTCTTT. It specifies CASRNDPQGSMNAEAFF.

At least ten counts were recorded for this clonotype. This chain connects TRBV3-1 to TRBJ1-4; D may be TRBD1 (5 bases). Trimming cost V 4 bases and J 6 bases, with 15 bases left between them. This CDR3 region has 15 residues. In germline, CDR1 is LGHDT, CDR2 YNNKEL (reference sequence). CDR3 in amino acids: CASSRVWGGHEKLFF. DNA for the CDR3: TGTGCCAGCAGCCGCGTATGGGGGGGTCATGAAAAACTGTTTTTT. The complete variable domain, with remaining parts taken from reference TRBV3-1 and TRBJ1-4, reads DTAVSQTPKYLVTQMGNDKSIKCEQNLGHDTMYWYKQDSKKFLKIMFSYNNKELIINETVPNRFSPKSPDKAHLNLHINSLELGDSAVYFCASSRVWGGHEKLFFGSGTQLSVL.

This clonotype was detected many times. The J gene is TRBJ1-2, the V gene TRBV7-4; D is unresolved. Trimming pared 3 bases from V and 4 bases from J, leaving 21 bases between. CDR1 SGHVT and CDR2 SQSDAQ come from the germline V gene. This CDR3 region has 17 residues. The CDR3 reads CASSFTFSARKTYGYTF. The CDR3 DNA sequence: TGTGCCAGCAGCTTTACTTTTTCAGCTCGAAAGACCTATGGCTACACCTTC.

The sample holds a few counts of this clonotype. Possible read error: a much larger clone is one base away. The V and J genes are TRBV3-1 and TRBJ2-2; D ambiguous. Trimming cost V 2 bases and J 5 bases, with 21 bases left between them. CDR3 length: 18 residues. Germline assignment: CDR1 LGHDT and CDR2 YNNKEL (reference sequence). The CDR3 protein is CASSQFNPISGLTGELFF. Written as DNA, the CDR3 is TGTGCCAGCAGCCAATTCAATCCCATTTCAGGCTTGACCGGGGAGCTGTTTTTT.

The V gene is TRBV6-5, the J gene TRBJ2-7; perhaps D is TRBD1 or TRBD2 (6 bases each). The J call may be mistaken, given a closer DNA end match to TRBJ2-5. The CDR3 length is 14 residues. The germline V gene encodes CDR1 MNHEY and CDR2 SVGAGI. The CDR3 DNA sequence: TGTGCCAGCAGTCCCCACGGGGGCGCAGAGACCCAGTACTTC. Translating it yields CASSPHGGAETQYF.

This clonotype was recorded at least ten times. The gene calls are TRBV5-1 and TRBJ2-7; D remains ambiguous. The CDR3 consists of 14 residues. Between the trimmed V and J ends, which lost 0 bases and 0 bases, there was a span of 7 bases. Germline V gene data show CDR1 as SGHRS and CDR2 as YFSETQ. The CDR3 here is CASSLAPTSYEQYF. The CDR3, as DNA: TGCGCCAGCAGCTTGGCCCCGACCTCCTACGAGCAGTACTTC.

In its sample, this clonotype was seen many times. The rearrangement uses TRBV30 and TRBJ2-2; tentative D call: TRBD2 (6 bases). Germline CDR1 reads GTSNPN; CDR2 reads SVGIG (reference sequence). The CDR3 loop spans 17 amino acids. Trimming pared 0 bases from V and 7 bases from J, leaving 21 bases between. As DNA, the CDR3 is TGTGCCTGGAGTGTTCTCCGTTCGGTGACTAGTGGCGGGGAGCTGTTTTTT. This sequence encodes CAWSVLRSVTSGGELFF.

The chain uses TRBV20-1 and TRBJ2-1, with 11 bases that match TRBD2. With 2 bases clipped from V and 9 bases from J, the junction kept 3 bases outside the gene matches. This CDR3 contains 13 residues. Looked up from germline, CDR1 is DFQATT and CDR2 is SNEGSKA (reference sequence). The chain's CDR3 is CSARTGTSGEQFF. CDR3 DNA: TGCAGTGCTAGAACCGGGACTAGCGGTGAGCAGTTCTTC.